The sequence of this T cell receptor beta chain was determined in a study of regulatory and conventional T cells in RAG deficiency (dated by TCRdb to the late 2010s). Concerning the study at large: High-throughput TCR beta sequencing was used to compare the diversity and composition of the Treg, conventional CD4+ and CD8+ T cell repertoires of RAG-deficient patients with those of healthy controls. Paper-wide results and their limitations: Sorted CD25-high CD127-low cells from Omenn syndrome patients may represent peripherally activated cells rather than bona fide Treg cells. Markedly lower Shannon entropy and higher Simpson indices were observed in RAG-deficient patients than in control T-cell subpopulations. Shorter CDR3 lengths were found in all patient T-cell subsets, and >75% Treg-Tconv repertoire overlap at nucleotide and amino acid level was observed in Omenn syndrome patients. Compared with controls, Omenn syndrome and CID/AS patients had roughly 98-fold fewer unique TCR beta sequences in Treg cells, but only approximately 10-fold fewer in the other subsets. Some T-cell subset analyses were not done for some subjects.

Note on this clone: There is no known antigen for this receptor. It has no much larger one-base neighbor in the sample; base qualities were not kept.

Library creation used the immunoSEQ multiplex PCR assay. Genomic DNA from the sorted T-cell subsets was used to amplify and sequence rearranged TCR beta chain products. The authors' analysis ran thus. Shannon entropy and Simpson indices were used to measure how diverse the repertoire of productive TCR beta rearrangements was. To assess clonal expansion, the frequencies of the 100 most abundant productive TCR beta clonotypes were added up as a share of total reads. The TRB repertoires were evaluated with a self-reactivity index based on amino acid usage at CDR3beta positions 6 and 7. Two-way ANOVA was used for repertoire analyses, while Student t or Mann-Whitney tests were used for flow cytometric analyses. The table comes from immuneACCESS by way of TCRdb, which keeps in-frame sequences with V and J called. Part of the clones is missing from these tables; in studies checked, under half for an unresolved V gene and the rest for unknown reasons. V and J calls and clone size are as listed in that table; D and trimming were resolved from the DNA. Across this sample there are some 35,000 clones, with approximately 80% seen only once. Just under 3.5% of the sample is held by the ten biggest clonotypes.

Before genomic DNA extraction, conventional CD4+ T cells were purified from blood as CD25-low CD127-high cells. For repertoire analyses, the comparison group consisted of eight or nine healthy control donors. Taken from the germline V gene, the CDR1 and CDR2 loops are SGHRS and YFSETQ. V is shortened by 2 bases, J by 6 bases, and the region joining them spans 17 bases. From its cysteine to its phenylalanine, the CDR3 spans 15 amino acids. Here the CDR3 DNA is all that survives: 45 bases in frame from base 1. The sample also formed part of further work on regulatory T cells. As the second publication notes: The multiplex PCR used 52 forward TRBV primers and 13 reverse TRBJ primers, with assay-based and computational corrections for amplification bias. Repertoires from patients had restricted unique TRB V-J pairs and skewed V and J gene usage, with the strongest effect in regulatory T cells. T-cell receptor beta repertoires of sorted regulatory, conventional CD4+ and CD8+ T cells were compared between CD3G-deficient patients and healthy controls. Peripheral blood mononuclear cells were isolated by Ficoll density separation. Within the immunoSEQ assay, multiplex PCR amplified rearranged TRB loci from genomic DNA. Sequencing of the TRB amplicons was done on an Illumina HiSeq platform. Raw sequences were error-filtered and aligned to reference gene sequences by custom algorithms and were subsequently analyzed with the immunoSEQ online tools. Frequencies of productive and nonproductive TRB rearrangements were evaluated among both unique and total sequences. Prism software was used to run t tests, Mann-Whitney tests or two-way ANOVA for comparisons between groups.

The TCR sequence derives from a human donor in good health. Sequences were obtained from CD4+ effector T cells sorted from blood. This chain joins TRBV5-1 to TRBJ1-1; TRBD1 is possibly the D segment (6 matching bases). CDR3 sequence: CASSLVTGTQSEAFF. The DNA reads as follows: TGCGCCAGCAGCTTAGTAACCGGGACACAGTCTGAAGCTTTCTTT.